This T cell receptor beta chain was sequenced during a study of response to subunit inactivated influenza vaccine. General study findings and limits: It was suggested by the authors that few new T cells are recruited by each seasonal influenza vaccination.

This clonotype appeared many times. Its antigen is still unknown. Germline CDR1 SQVTM, CDR2 ANQGSEA. The CDR3 is 14 residues long. Losses at the gene ends were 6 bases for V and 2 bases for J; bases not matched to a gene: 4. TCRdb recomputed calls from the RT-PCR reads with MiXCR, one row per CDR3 protein. Of 250,000 to 350,000 distinct CDR3 sequences detected, 22% appear once; the ten largest clones hold 10%. The chain recombines TRBV29-1 with TRBJ1-5; 10 nucleotides align to TRBD1. This TCR came from a man aged 50-75 years who received an inactivated influenza vaccine. The sample consisted of PBMCs from blood, taken less than 22 months after vaccination. CDR3 protein: CSVRTGGRNQPQHF. The CDR3 nucleotides read TGCAGCGTGCGGACAGGGGGACGCAATCAGCCCCAGCATTTT. The variable domain in full, completed from reference TRBV29-1 and TRBJ1-5, reads SAVISQKPSRDICQRGTSLTIQCQVDSQVTMMFWYRQQPGQSLTLIATANQGSEATYESGFVIDKFPISRPNLTFSTLTVSNMSPEDSSIYLCSVRTGGRNQPQHFGDGTRLSIL.